This T cell receptor beta chain was captured by sequencing in a study of tumor-infiltrating lymphocytes in primary liver carcinoma. Background on the study: The patient population consisted of men and women between 30 and 69 years of age. Tumors were stage T1-T3 N0M0, 4.2 to 10 cm across.

The template, roughly 0.45 ug total RNA, yielded TCR beta cDNA made with a constant-region primer. Slightly modified ARM-PCR served as the procedure for the TCR beta libraries. These libraries came from three rounds of nested multiplex PCR. Investigators reported that the first two PCR rounds, at 10 cycles each, used TRBV1-TRBV30 forward primers with a C-beta reverse primer. TCRdb reanalysed the multiplex PCR reads using MiXCR and keeps one entry per CDR3 protein. The data contain tens of thousands of distinct CDR3 sequences, 75% of them singletons. Co-extracting RNA and DNA was done with about 20-33 mg of unsorted bulk tissue as input. Patients showed chronic HBV infection and an absence of prior treatment. The study, taken as a whole, reports: Tumor region pairs shared more overlap than did tumor-adjacent and tumor-blood pairs.

The germline V and J ends were trimmed by 2 bases and 0 bases, with 8 bases remaining between them. This CDR3 has 15 amino acids. Per the germline V gene, CDR1 is WSHSY and CDR2 is SAAADI. This clonotype was seen ten or more times. As yet, its antigen is unknown. What was sequenced was tumor-adjacent normal liver tissue. The receptor comes from a middle-aged man with primary liver carcinoma and hepatitis B virus infection. J is TRBJ2-1 and V is TRBV10-2; D remains ambiguous. CDR3 residues: CASSETAASYNEQFF. For the CDR3, the DNA is TGCGCCAGCAGTGAGACGGCTGCCTCCTACAATGAGCAGTTCTTC.